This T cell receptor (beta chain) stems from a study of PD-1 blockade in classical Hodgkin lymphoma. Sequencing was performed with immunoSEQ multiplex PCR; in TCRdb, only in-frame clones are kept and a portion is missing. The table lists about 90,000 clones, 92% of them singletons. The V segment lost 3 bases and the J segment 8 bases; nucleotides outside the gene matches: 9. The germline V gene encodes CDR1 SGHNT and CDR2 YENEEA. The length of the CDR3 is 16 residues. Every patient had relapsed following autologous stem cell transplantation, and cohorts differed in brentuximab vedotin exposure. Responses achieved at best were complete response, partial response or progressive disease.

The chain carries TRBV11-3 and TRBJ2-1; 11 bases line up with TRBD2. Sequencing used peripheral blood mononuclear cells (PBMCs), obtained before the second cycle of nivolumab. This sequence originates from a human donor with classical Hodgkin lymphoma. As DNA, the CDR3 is TGTGCCAGCAGCTTTAGCGGGAGGGACGGTTCGGATGAGCAGTTCTTC. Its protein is CASSFSGRDGSDEQFF.